This T cell receptor (beta chain) was captured in a study of blood T cells in healthy people across ages. Study summary: When template switching was applied, about one barcoded beta molecule was captured per two T cells. Study observations and caveats: It was not possible, with unsorted PBMCs, to conclusively compare naive and antigen-experienced cells.

A J-beta primer mix and a sample-barcoded 5' primer were used in a second PCR of roughly 6 to 11 cycles. Each single sample gave us at least 3 million CDR3-containing paired-end reads. TCRdb re-called the 5' RACE reads through MiXCR, storing one row per CDR3 protein. The sample gives 1,500,000 or so distinct CDR3 sequences, 35% to 45% of which show up once; less than 5% is in the top ten. Of note for this clonotype: As yet, its antigen is unknown.

With 3 bases removed from V and 0 bases from J, the gap between germline ends came to 18 bases. The CDR3 runs to 19 residues. In germline, CDR1 is MNHEY, CDR2 SMNVEV (reference sequence). Material for sequencing was blood. The receptor was derived from a young woman in good health. The J gene is TRBJ2-6, the V gene TRBV27; D is undetermined. The CDR3 coding sequence is TGTGCCAGCAGTTTCGAGCCGGCCAGGTCTCGCTCTGGGGCCAACGTCCTGACTTTC. This gives the protein CASSFEPARSRSGANVLTF.